These 6 T cell receptor beta chains originate from one sample sequenced in a study of cytomegalovirus exposure and HLA in healthy donors. Primers for the PCR totalled 60 Vbeta and 13 Jbeta. Data came from immunoSEQ multiplex PCR; TCRdb stores just in-frame clones and leaves some out. Of around 150,000 clones in the sample, around 74% are singletons; the top ten hold approximately 1.3%. What was sequenced was PBMCs. These receptor sequences come from a man aged 18 to 29 in good health and CMV-seronegative.

The chain carries TRBV28 and TRBJ1-5; D gene uncertain. Deletions cut 3 bases from V and 7 bases from J, with 10 bases between. The CDR3 runs 13 residues. Germline CDR1 is MDHEN and CDR2 is SYDVKM. The CDR3 coding sequence is TGTGCCAGCAGTTTGGCAGGTGCGCAGCCCCAGCATTTT. The encoded protein is CASSLAGAQPQHF. The full variable domain, in which reference TRBV28 and TRBJ1-5 provide the parts outside the CDR3, is DVKVTQSSRYLVKRTGEKVFLECVQDMDHENMFWYRQDPGLGLRLIYFSYDVKMKEKGDIPEGYSVSREKKERFSLILESASTNQTSMYLCASSLAGAQPQHFGDGTRLSIL.

The rearrangement joins TRBV5-6 to TRBJ2-7, with 8 bases identical to TRBD2. The length of the CDR3 is 14 residues. Germline loops: CDR1 SGHDT, CDR2 YYEEEE. Losses at the gene ends were 4 bases for V and 3 bases for J; bases not matched to a gene: 6. This chain's CDR3 is CASSSGGAIYEQYF. CDR3 in DNA: TGTGCCAGCAGCAGCGGGGGCGCGATCTACGAGCAGTACTTC.

As concerns this clone: Sequence at one end of the junction differs from germline and may be a read error. The chain carries TRBV9 and TRBJ2-3; 8 bases line up with TRBD1. This CDR3 comprises 15 residues. Germline assignment: CDR1 SGDLS and CDR2 YYNGEE. CDR3 region: CAGSPQTGEGDTQYF. The CDR3, as DNA: TGTGCCGGCAGCCCCCAGACAGGGGAAGGGGATACGCAGTATTTT.

The chain links TRBV5-4 to TRBJ2-7; 7 positions match TRBD2. The trim removed 2 bases at V and 3 bases at J, leaving 8 bases unmatched. Germline assignment: CDR1 SGHNT and CDR2 YYREEE (reference sequence). The CDR3 has 15 residues. CDR3 DNA: TGTGCCAGCAGCTTAAGGACTAGGGGAGACTACGAGCAGTACTTC. Its translation is CASSLRTRGDYEQYF. The complete variable domain, with remaining parts taken from reference TRBV5-4 and TRBJ2-7, reads ETGVTQSPTHLIKTRGQQVTLRCSSQSGHNTVSWYQQALGQGPQFIFQYYREEENGRGNFPPRFSGLQFPNYSSELNVNALELDDSALYLCASSLRTRGDYEQYFGPGTRLTVT.

This clone was detected only a few times. This chain links TRBV9 with TRBJ2-1, with 14 bases identical to TRBD2. The ends lost 2 bases at V and 6 bases at J; junction bases unmatched: 13. CDR3 size: 19 residues. CDR1 is SGDLS, CDR2 YYNGEE, per germline. CDR3 region: CASSVTSGTSGGLANEQFF. CDR3 nucleotides: TGTGCCAGCAGCGTTACCTCCGGGACTAGCGGGGGACTAGCCAATGAGCAGTTCTTC. The complete variable domain, with remaining parts taken from reference TRBV9 and TRBJ2-1, reads DSGVTQTPKHLITATGQRVTLRCSPRSGDLSVYWYQQSLDQGLQFLIQYYNGEERAKGNILERFSAQQFPDLHSELNLSSLELGDSALYFCASSVTSGTSGGLANEQFFGPGTRLTVL.

This chain connects TRBV6-5 to TRBJ2-7, with 9 bases aligning to TRBD2. The CDR3 spans 13 residues. CDR1 is MNHEY, CDR2 SVGAGI, per germline. The V segment lost 4 bases and the J segment 11 bases; nucleotides outside the gene matches: 9. CDR3 amino acids: CASSSPTSGTKYF. The CDR3 DNA is TGTGCCAGCAGTTCTCCGACTAGCGGCACGAAGTACTTC.